This is a list of T cell receptor beta chains from one sample in a study of shared clonotypes between healthy human individuals. Produced via immunoSEQ multiplex PCR; TCRdb's table is partial and in-frame only. The sample lists 400,000 to 600,000 clones; 95% to 96% were seen once. Input material: naive CD4+ T cells sorted from blood. Receptors originate from a young woman in good health. Both conserved end residues are part of each CDR3.

V gene	CDR3 length	J gene	CDR3 protein
TRBV6-6	14	TRBJ2-7	CASSYGTGTYEQYF
TRBV5-1	12	TRBJ2-1	CASSLVRDEQFF
TRBV7-9	14	TRBJ2-2	CASSFSRNTGELFF
TRBV19	17	TRBJ2-1	CASRTQGSVRFTGEQFF
TRBV27	16	TRBJ1-2	CASSLSGEGSFYGYTF
TRBV10-3	16	TRBJ2-1	CAISELGERELGEQFF
TRBV29-1	13	TRBJ1-1	CSVGEGINTEAFF
TRBV5-1	15	TRBJ1-5	CASSLDGNSNQPQHF
TRBV28	11	TRBJ2-7	CASSKFYEQYF
TRBV10-3	13	TRBJ1-5	CAISDSAGLPQHF
TRBV11-2	18	TRBJ2-7	CASSLLLAGGGSSYEQYF
TRBV28	12	TRBJ1-2	CATFEVGYGYTF
TRBV5-6	13	TRBJ1-4	CASSLLSREKLFF
TRBV29-1	14	TRBJ1-3	CSVEVRQVGNTIYF
TRBV19	14	TRBJ2-1	CASSWTGGPREQFF
TRBV5-4	16	TRBJ1-1	CASSSSTVTGNTEAFF
TRBV6-1	13	TRBJ1-2	CASSREFSYGYTF
TRBV19	14	TRBJ1-1	CASSLKAGRTEAFF
TRBV5-6	15	TRBJ2-7	CASSWGTSGSYEQYF
TRBV27	16	TRBJ2-6	CASSELAASRANVLTF
TRBV6-5	15	TRBJ1-1	CASSSRGTGDTEAFF
TRBV27	15	TRBJ1-5	CASSKGGRDNQPQHF
TRBV29-1	14	TRBJ2-1	CSVVGRQGLDEQFF
TRBV7-7	19	TRBJ2-2	CASSLVPGQGATNTGELFF
TRBV27	16	TRBJ2-3	CASSLSGTSGRDTQYF
TRBV18	15	TRBJ2-7	CASSNTGLSSYEQYF
TRBV11-3	15	TRBJ2-1	CASSLGTGFYNEQFF
TRBV11-2	17	TRBJ2-5	CASSHPRGQGRKETQYF
TRBV6-6	14	TRBJ2-1	CASSYSDRGNEQFF
TRBV4-2	15	TRBJ1-2	CASSQDGQGLGGYTF